This T cell receptor beta chain emerged from a study of blood T cell repertoires in COVID-19 (dated by TCRdb to 2018 to 2020). About the investigation overall: Samples covering the acute and convalescent phases of COVID-19 were provided by collaborators in the United States, Italy and Spain. The repertoires were released in a freely available public database meant as a resource for research on the immune response to SARS-CoV-2. The samples were drawn from two sources: the first 160 participants of the ongoing ImmuneRACE study, and 950 to 1,500 subjects contributed by 6 global collaborators. The material from the prospective study consisted of cDNA or gDNA derived from T cells, B-cell-depleted T cells, or PBMCs. The dataset comprised deeply sampled blood TCRbeta repertoires from subjects exposed to, actively infected with, or recovered from COVID-19. Nearly every sample came with metadata listing a de-identified subject ID, COVID-19 status, age in years and sex. Where available, HLA class I and class II types were obtained from metadata supplied by the sample provider rather than from assay-based typing.

Measured from the cysteine to the phenylalanine, the CDR3 is 15 residues long. Only the CDR3 portion is preserved as DNA: 45 bases, with reading frame beginning at the first base. As encoded in the germline V gene, CDR1 is ENHRY while CDR2 is SYGVKD. The trim is 6 bases for V and 4 bases for J, with a gap of 15 bases between the germline ends. TCRbeta CDR3 regions were amplified from genomic DNA using the immunoSEQ Assay, a bias-controlled multiplex PCR. The published analysis was carried out like this. The number of nucleated cells in each sample was estimated by amplification of reference gene primers within the assay. To quantify the absolute abundance of each unique TCRbeta CDR3 rearrangement, sequence reads were collapsed and filtered. For each sample, productive Simpson clonality was calculated as the square root of Simpson's diversity index across productive rearrangements. This immuneACCESS table, as held by TCRdb, lists in-frame sequences with V and J called but not all clones. Of the missing ones, under half trace to an unresolved V gene in checked studies; the others have no known cause. The V and J calls and the clone size are those of that table, but D and trimming were determined from the DNA. The sample table lists approximately 440,000 clones, about 92% of them with a count of one. The ten largest clones add up to 0.55% to 0.75% of the sample.

Summary of the overall study and its limitations: How much clinical and demographic metadata was included differed by source and by participant, and the metadata was provided uncurated.

Enrolling through a virtual design, the prospective study's participants ranged in age from roughly 18 to 100 years and lived across some 23 United States geographic areas. To assign participants to cohorts, the prospective study relied on clinical history that participants themselves reported in a screening survey and a study questionnaire. Recovered participants in ImmuneRACE Cohort 3 were defined by two consecutive negative NP/OP PCR tests, clearance by a healthcare professional, or resolution of symptoms. Mobile phlebotomists in the prospective study collected whole blood, serum and a nasopharyngeal or oropharyngeal swab from every participant. Additional blood draws and questionnaires over an approximately 2-month period could optionally be provided by prospective study participants. Before DNA extraction, prospective study blood samples were shipped either frozen or at room temperature. Regarding this clone: This clone's antigen is unknown. Base-call qualities are not available, and no considerably larger clone is one nucleotide away.

The receptor's source is a man aged 18-30 years who had recovered from COVID-19. Specimen: PBMCs or T cells enriched from blood (not recorded which). Recombination connected TRBV10-3 to TRBJ2-2; matching of 6 bases hints at TRBD2 as the D gene. The sequenced DNA: TGTGCCATCAGCGGGACTGTGGATGGCACCGGGGAGCTGTTTTTT. Translated, this gives CAISGTVDGTGELFF.